This T cell receptor (beta chain) was found in a study of T cells after yellow fever vaccination. Broader study findings: Contamination of FACS-sorted repertoires by abundant clonotypes from the bulk population could occur. Relatively few clonotypes were ones that appeared in both CD4 and CD8 compartments.

TCRdb analysed the 5' RACE reads with MiXCR anew, one entry per CDR3 protein. The repertoire holds some 400,000 distinct CDR3 sequences, with 18% as singletons. Concerning this clonotype itself: Its specificity is not known.

The clonotype originates from a man younger than 35 who received the YFV17D yellow fever vaccine. The sequencing used PBMCs, collected before the yellow fever booster vaccination.

CDR3 in DNA: TGTGCCAGCAGTCCAATTGGACTAGCGGGATTCGACACCGGGGAGCTGTTTTTT. Translated, it gives CASSPIGLAGFDTGELFF. This chain uses TRBV28 with TRBJ2-2, with 12 positions matching TRBD2. The J segment lost 3 bases and the V segment lost 5 bases, leaving 10 bases of the junction unmatched. Germline-derived CDR1 and CDR2 are MDHEN and SYDVKM. This CDR3 contains 18 residues.